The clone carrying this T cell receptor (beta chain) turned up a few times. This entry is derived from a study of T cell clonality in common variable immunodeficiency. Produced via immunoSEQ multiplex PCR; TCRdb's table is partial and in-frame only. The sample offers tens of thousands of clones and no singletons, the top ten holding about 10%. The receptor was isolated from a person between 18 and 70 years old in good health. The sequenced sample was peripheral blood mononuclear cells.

The CDR3 region is CASSLLAGGADTQYF. The sequenced CDR3 bases are TGTGCCAGCAGCCTACTAGCGGGAGGCGCAGATACG. The chain uses TRBV11-3 and TRBJ2-3, with 12 positions matching TRBD2. The read ends 3 residues early relative to the CDR3; the germline J gene fills the gap. This CDR3 has 15 residues. V shed 5 bases, J shed 4 bases, and the junction held 4 bases outside the gene matches. Germline assignment: CDR1 SGHNT and CDR2 YENEEA.